Listed below are T cell receptor beta chains from one sample, sequenced in a study of blood T cell repertoires in COVID-19. The table came from immunoSEQ multiplex PCR; TCRdb's copy has only in-frame clones and leaves some out. The sample lists tens of thousands of clones, about four fifths occurring once. Sequencing was carried out using peripheral blood. Every receptor here comes from a man aged 50 to 59 with acute or convalescent COVID-19. Each CDR3 is given with its conserved first and last residue. Fields, in order: D gene, J gene, CDR3 length, clone size, V gene, CDR3 protein, CDR3 DNA. D genes are given only for firm matches. Only some rows state a clone size, as once, few, many or a class for expanded clones.

D gene: TRBD1
J gene: TRBJ2-7
CDR3 length: 15
clone size: NA
V gene: TRBV6-5
CDR3 protein: CASSRGQASSYEQYF
CDR3 DNA: TGTGCCAGCAGTCGTGGACAGGCGAGCTCCTACGAGCAGTACTTC

D gene: NA
J gene: TRBJ2-4
CDR3 length: 14
clone size: NA
V gene: TRBV5-5
CDR3 protein: CASSLGLAKNIQYF
CDR3 DNA: TGTGCCAGCAGCTTGGGGCTAGCCAAAAACATTCAGTACTTC

D gene: TRBD2
J gene: TRBJ2-1
CDR3 length: 15
clone size: NA
V gene: TRBV5-8
CDR3 protein: CASSFSGGFYNEQFF
CDR3 DNA: TGTGCCAGCAGCTTTTCGGGGGGGTTCTACAATGAGCAGTTCTTC

D gene: TRBD1
J gene: TRBJ2-5
CDR3 length: 14
clone size: few
V gene: TRBV19
CDR3 protein: CASSSTGFRETQYF
CDR3 DNA: TGTGCCAGTAGCTCGACAGGGTTTAGGGAGACCCAGTACTTC

D gene: NA
J gene: TRBJ1-2
CDR3 length: 13
clone size: few
V gene: TRBV12-3/TRBV12-4
CDR3 protein: CASSRQGFYGYTF
CDR3 DNA: TGTGCCAGCAGTCGGCAGGGATTCTATGGCTACACCTTC

D gene: NA
J gene: TRBJ1-2
CDR3 length: 16
clone size: few
V gene: TRBV10-1
CDR3 protein: CASSEFGEPANYGYTF
CDR3 DNA: TGCGCCAGCAGTGAGTTCGGGGAACCGGCTAACTATGGCTACACCTTC

D gene: TRBD1
J gene: TRBJ1-6
CDR3 length: 14
clone size: NA
V gene: TRBV5-1
CDR3 protein: CASSPDRVNSPLHF
CDR3 DNA: TGCGCCAGCAGCCCCGACAGGGTAAATTCACCCCTCCACTTT

D gene: NA
J gene: TRBJ1-2
CDR3 length: 13
clone size: few
V gene: TRBV29-1
CDR3 protein: CSVEGAVGYGYTF
CDR3 DNA: TGCAGCGTTGAAGGGGCAGTTGGATATGGCTACACCTTC

D gene: NA
J gene: TRBJ2-3
CDR3 length: 15
clone size: NA
V gene: TRBV9
CDR3 protein: CASSVRAGHTDTQYF
CDR3 DNA: TGTGCCAGCAGCGTACGGGCGGGGCACACAGATACGCAGTATTTT

D gene: NA
J gene: TRBJ1-4
CDR3 length: 15
clone size: NA
V gene: TRBV7-3
CDR3 protein: CASSPGTRQGEKLFF
CDR3 DNA: TGTGCCAGCAGCCCTGGGACACGCCAAGGGGAAAAACTGTTTTTT

D gene: NA
J gene: TRBJ1-1
CDR3 length: 16
clone size: once
V gene: TRBV18
CDR3 protein: CASSPNPGRKDTEAFF
CDR3 DNA: TGTGCCAGCTCACCAAATCCGGGAAGGAAGGACACTGAAGCTTTCTTT

D gene: NA
J gene: TRBJ2-1
CDR3 length: 15
clone size: NA
V gene: TRBV5-1
CDR3 protein: CASSLRTAFYNEQFF
CDR3 DNA: TGCGCCAGCAGCTTGCGGACTGCCTTTTACAATGAGCAGTTCTTC

D gene: TRBD1
J gene: TRBJ2-3
CDR3 length: 13
clone size: NA
V gene: TRBV7-3
CDR3 protein: CASSRDREDTQYF
CDR3 DNA: TGTGCCAGCAGCAGGGACAGGGAAGATACGCAGTATTTT